This T cell receptor beta chain was recovered during a study of blood T cell repertoires in COVID-19. This CDR3 contains 13 residues. V was clipped by 8 bases and J by 6 bases; unmatched bases: 4. Per the germline V gene, CDR1 is KGHSH and CDR2 is LQKENI. The table came from immunoSEQ multiplex PCR; TCRdb's copy has only in-frame clones and leaves some out. The profile shows over 250,000 clones, just under 90% of them singletons. Sequencing used PBMCs or T cells enriched from blood (not recorded which). V is TRBV18 and J is TRBJ1-4; 9 positions match TRBD1. The source of this sequence is a woman aged 55 to 70 who had recovered from COVID-19. The CDR3 coding sequence is TGTGCCAGCCATGGACAGGGGTATGAAAAACTGTTTTTT. It encodes CASHGQGYEKLFF.